The 18 T cell receptor beta chains below come from one sample, sequenced in a study of regulatory T cells in long-lasting Graves disease (dated by TCRdb to about 2021). The sample's time point label, in plain terms: persistent/refractory GD, antithyroid drugs over 5 years with positive TRAb. RNA was extracted from PBMCs in TRIzol for both TCR sequencing and RNA sequencing. Libraries were prepared through multiplex PCR. This sample was sequenced with an Illumina HiSeq 4000. TCR beta libraries were built with iRepertoire HTBI primers and Arm-PCR amplification of CDR3 regions. In TCRdb, the public reads were trimmed at Q25 with fastp and aligned with MiXCR, with productive beta chains retained. Each record represents a unique CDR3 protein, reported with the most common genes and DNA among its rows. The sample has around 300,000 distinct CDR3 sequences on record, 20% to 25% of them singletons. Jointly, the top ten make up approximately 53% of the sample.

Sequencing used peripheral blood mononuclear cells (PBMCs), obtained when the disease was refractory, from a patient treated with antithyroid drugs. These receptors all come from a female donor with Graves disease.

This clonotype showed up many times. The chain employs TRBV10-3 and TRBJ2-5; 12 nucleotides align to TRBD2. The CDR3 is 15 amino acids. The germline V gene encodes CDR1 ENHRY and CDR2 SYGVKD. The V and J ends lost 6 bases and 4 bases, in that order; junction bases with no gene match: 6. CDR3 region: CAISPSGRAGETQYF. CDR3 sequence (DNA): TGTGCCATCAGCCCTAGCGGGAGGGCCGGAGAGACCCAGTACTTC.

A few counts support this clonotype. The chain recombines TRBV5-1 with TRBJ2-7; D call uncertain. This CDR3 is 13 amino acids long. The germline V and J ends were trimmed by 5 bases and 3 bases, with 12 bases remaining between them. Germline CDR1 reads SGHRS; CDR2 reads YFSETQ. The CDR3 nucleotides are TGCGCCAGCAGTTCCGGGTTCGACTACGAGCAGTACTTC. It codes for CASSSGFDYEQYF.

In DNA, the CDR3 is TGTGCCAGCAGGCGGACGGCCAATCAGCCCCAGCATTTT. Translation gives CASRRTANQPQHF. This sequence joins TRBV27 and TRBJ1-5; D is undetermined. Germline V CDR1 and CDR2: MNHEY, SMNVEV (reference sequence). CDR3 size: 13 residues. Trimming took 6 bases from V and 3 from J, leaving 9 bases between them.

There are many counts of this clonotype. The chain carries TRBV12-3 or TRBV12-4 and TRBJ2-7; perhaps TRBD2 as D (6 bases). This CDR3 comprises 12 residues. Deletions cut 3 bases from V and 6 bases from J, with 9 bases between. The CDR3 reads CASSFGGTEQYF. The CDR3 bases are TGTGCCAGCAGTTTTGGGGGGACCGAGCAGTACTTC.

This clonotype has a handful of counts. DNA for the CDR3: TGTGCCAGCAGCCAATCAGGGGCCCTCTCTGGAAACACCATATATTTT. It is translated as CASSQSGALSGNTIYF. The gene calls are TRBV16 and TRBJ1-3; TRBD1 is a possible D gene (5 bases). V was pared by 0 bases and J by 0 bases, with 9 bases between. The CDR3 is 16 residues long. Germline V gene lookup returns CDR1 KGHSY and CDR2 FQNENV.

This clonotype has a handful of counts. V and J are TRBV4-1 and TRBJ1-1; perhaps TRBD1 as D (6 bases). Germline V gives CDR1 MGHRA, CDR2 YSYEKL. CDR3 length: 13 amino acids. V was shortened by 4 bases and J by 8 bases, with 14 bases between the two germline ends. The CDR3 sequence is CASSRGGHFEAFF. The CDR3 region has the DNA TGCGCCAGCAGCCGAGGGGGTCACTTCGAAGCTTTCTTT.

The sample holds a few counts of this clonotype. The chain combines TRBV12-3 or TRBV12-4 with TRBJ1-2; 10 nucleotides line up with TRBD1. Trimming removed 5 bases from V and 4 bases from J; junction bases left unmatched: 7. The CDR3 spans 15 residues. This CDR3 reads CASSEQTGGPYGYTF. In DNA, the CDR3 is TGTGCCAGCAGTGAACAGACAGGGGGCCCCTATGGCTACACCTTC.

The chain combines TRBV28 with TRBJ2-3, with D possibly TRBD1 on 5 matching bases. The CDR3 is 14 amino acids. CDR1 and CDR2 from the germline V gene are MDHEN and SYDVKM. V lost 9 bases and J lost 6, with 19 bases in between. This chain's CDR3 is CASTARQGADTQYF. The DNA of the CDR3 is TGTGCCAGTACGGCCAGGCAAGGGGCGGATACGCAGTATTTT.

This clonotype was seen many times. J is TRBJ2-5 and V is TRBV6-5; a weak D match, TRBD2 (7 bases). CDR3 size: 16 residues. Germline V gives CDR1 MNHEY, CDR2 SVGAGI. Trimming cost V 2 bases and J 4 bases, with 17 bases left between them. The chain's CDR3 is CASSYGASGGGETQYF. CDR3 nucleotides: TGTGCCAGCAGTTACGGCGCTAGCGGAGGGGGAGAGACCCAGTACTTC.

The table lists this clonotype with a few counts. The rearrangement links TRBV6-2 or TRBV6-3 to TRBJ2-7; TRBD1 matches 7 bases. V lost 2 bases to trimming and J lost 2 bases; unmatched junction nucleotides: 6. The CDR3 length is 15 residues. CDR1 is MNHEY and CDR2 is SVGEGT in the germline V gene. The CDR3 nucleotides are TGTGCCAGCAGTTACCTCCGGGACAGAGCCTACGAGCAGTACTTC. Amino acid sequence: CASSYLRDRAYEQYF.

The V and J genes are TRBV4-1 and TRBJ1-4; no definite D call. Trimming removed 6 bases at V and 8 bases at J, with 13 bases between. This CDR3 comprises 13 residues. Germline V lookup: CDR1 MGHRA, CDR2 YSYEKL. The CDR3 region is CASSLLASEKLFF. CDR3 DNA sequence: TGCGCCAGCAGTCTGCTTGCAAGCGAAAAACTGTTTTTT.

This clonotype turned up a few times. V and J are TRBV13 and TRBJ2-7; 7 positions agree with TRBD2. CDR3 length equals 17 residues. Germline CDR1 reads PRHDT; CDR2 reads FYEKMQ (reference sequence). Trimming removed 0 bases from V and 2 bases from J; junction bases left unmatched: 10. CDR3: CASSLGRWLAEPYEQYF. CDR3 bases: TGTGCCAGCAGCTTAGGCCGTTGGCTAGCGGAGCCCTACGAGCAGTACTTC.

CDR3 DNA sequence: TGTGCCAGCAGCCTAACAGGGGGCTTCGACTATAGCAATCAGCCCCAGCATTTT. It is translated as CASSLTGGFDYSNQPQHF. The V gene is TRBV5-5, the J gene TRBJ1-5, with TRBD1 identical over 9 bases. Trimming at V came to 4 bases and at J to 0 bases, leaving 11 bases not matched to a gene. The CDR3 has 18 amino acids. Per germline, CDR1 SGHKS and CDR2 YYEKEE (reference sequence).

Points on this clonotype: A much bigger clone sits one base away, suggesting this may be a read error. CDR3 coding DNA: TGTGCCGGCAGTTACCCTCAGGGGGCCGCTGAAGCTTTCTTT. This encodes CAGSYPQGAAEAFF. This chain links TRBV6-1 with TRBJ1-1; 8 bases line up with TRBD1. This CDR3 region has 14 residues. Per the germline V gene, CDR1 is MNHNS and CDR2 is SASEGT.

For this clonotype: One junction end does not reproduce the germline sequence, and a read error may be involved. The chain recombines TRBV20-1 with TRBJ2-7, with 9 bases matching TRBD1. Germline CDR1 DFQATT, CDR2 SNEGSKA (reference sequence). The CDR3 consists of 14 residues. CDR3 in DNA: TGCAGTGCTAGACCCGGGACAGGGACCTACGAGCAGCACTTC. It yields the protein CSARPGTGTYEQHF.

In its sample, this clonotype was seen many times. The rearrangement links TRBV28 to TRBJ2-7; 11 bases line up with TRBD2. Trimming took 6 bases from V and 3 from J; bases not matched to a gene: 7. From germline, CDR1 is MDHEN and CDR2 SYDVKM. The CDR3 spans 15 residues. The CDR3 nucleotides are TGTGCCAGCAGCAAACTAGCGGGAGTTATCTACGAGCAGTACTTC. Protein product: CASSKLAGVIYEQYF.

The table lists this clonotype with a few counts. The genes are TRBV28 and TRBJ2-2; 12 bases agree with TRBD2. CDR1 is MDHEN and CDR2 is SYDVKM in the germline V gene. The length of the CDR3 is 13 residues. V shed 7 bases and J 8 bases; nucleotides not matched to a gene: 2. CDR3 loop: CASKLAGGGELFF. The CDR3 nucleotides are TGTGCCAGCAAACTAGCGGGAGGAGGGGAGCTGTTTTTT. Full variable domain (remainder filled in from reference TRBV28 and TRBJ2-2): DVKVTQSSRYLVKRTGEKVFLECVQDMDHENMFWYRQDPGLGLRLIYFSYDVKMKEKGDIPEGYSVSREKKERFSLILESASTNQTSMYLCASKLAGGGELFFGEGSRLTVL.

The DNA for the CDR3 is TGTGCCATCAGTGAAGGCACTGGGGAGCTGTTTTTT. It encodes CAISEGTGELFF. V and J are TRBV10-3 and TRBJ2-2; D unresolved. This CDR3 region has 12 residues. Germline CDR1 ENHRY, CDR2 SYGVKD. V shed 3 bases and J shed 8 bases, with 7 bases lying between them.